A selection of T cell receptor beta chains follows, all from one sample in a study of cytomegalovirus exposure and HLA in healthy donors. Sequencing was performed with immunoSEQ multiplex PCR; in TCRdb, only in-frame clones are kept and a portion is missing. The sample comprises approximately 110,000 clones, 80% to 85% of which are singletons, and 22% rests with the top ten. The sample consisted of PBMCs. The receptors were gathered from a man between 25 and 39 years old in good health and CMV-seropositive. CDR3s include the opening cysteine and the closing phenylalanine or tryptophan. The order of the fields is V gene, J gene, D gene, clone size, CDR3 DNA, CDR3 protein. The D gene is left open where the match is weak. The size of a clone is reported for some rows only, either as once, few or many, or as a class for expanded clones.

TRBV5-1	TRBJ2-2	-	-	TGCGCCAGCAGCTTGATTAGGGGCGCGAACACCGGGGAGCTGTTTTTT	CASSLIRGANTGELFF
TRBV10-3	TRBJ1-2	-	-	TGTGCCATCAGTCCGACAGGTACTGGCTACACCTTC	CAISPTGTGYTF
TRBV7-2	TRBJ2-2	TRBD2	-	TGTGCCAGCAGCTTATTTAGCGGGGGGTTCGGGGAGCTGTTTTTT	CASSLFSGGFGELFF
TRBV7-9	TRBJ1-2	TRBD1	-	TGTGCCAGCAGCATCCCGGACAGGGGGGGCTATGGCTACACCTTC	CASSIPDRGGYGYTF
TRBV19	TRBJ1-6	-	-	TGTGCCAGTAGTATAGGGCCAGGTAGTGGAAATTCACCCCTCCACTTT	CASSIGPGSGNSPLHF
TRBV6-6	TRBJ1-1	-	few	TGTGCCAGCAGTAGGGAGATTGAAGCTTTCTTT	CASSREIEAFF
TRBV18	TRBJ2-5	-	once	TGTGCCAGCTCACCGCAGGGTACCCAACAAGAGACCCAGTACTTC	CASSPQGTQQETQYF
TRBV7-9	TRBJ1-1	TRBD1	-	TGTGCCAGCAGCTACGGAACCGGGACAGCCGTGAACACTGAAGCTTTCTTT	CASSYGTGTAVNTEAFF
TRBV5-4	TRBJ2-1	-	-	TGTGCCTACAAAGAGCAGGAAGCCTACAATGAGCAGTTCTTC	CAYKEQEAYNEQFF
TRBV11-1	TRBJ2-3	-	-	TGTGCCAGCAGCTCCGTCATTGGGTACAGGGTCGCAGATACGCAGTATTTT	CASSSVIGYRVADTQYF
TRBV6-5	TRBJ2-3	TRBD2	-	TGTGCCAGCAGCCTGACTAGCGGGAGGCCCGGGGGGCAGTATTTT	CASSLTSGRPGGQYF
TRBV7-9	TRBJ2-6	-	-	TGTGCCAGCAGCTTACCGAGGGATAACTCTGGGGCCAACGTCCTGACTTTC	CASSLPRDNSGANVLTF
TRBV9	TRBJ1-1	-	once	TGTGCCAGCAGTGCCGGACAACGGACGGCCTGGGAAGCTTTCTTT	CASSAGQRTAWEAFF
TRBV2	TRBJ1-1	-	-	TGTGCCAGCAGGGTATTAGTGAACACTGAAGCTTTCTTT	CASRVLVNTEAFF
TRBV5-5	TRBJ1-4	-	few	TGTGCCAGCAGCTTGGGTACAGCTGAAAAACTGTTTTTT	CASSLGTAEKLFF
TRBV7-9	TRBJ1-1	-	few	TGTGCCAGCAGCTTAGGCCGGCGGATGAACACTGAAGCTTTCTTT	CASSLGRRMNTEAFF
TRBV12-2	TRBJ2-5	-	-	TGTGCAAGTCGCTTGGCAGACAGCCGGGTCCCCGCCGCCGAGACCCAGTACTTC	CASRLADSRVPAAETQYF
TRBV10-3	TRBJ2-5	-	-	TGTGCCATCAGTGAGTCGATCGTCGGCGGCGAAGAGACCCAGTACTTC	CAISESIVGGEETQYF
TRBV7-3	TRBJ2-5	TRBD1	few	TGTGCCAGCAGCCAGGGACAGGGAGAGACCCAGTACTTC	CASSQGQGETQYF
TRBV10-3	TRBJ1-1	-	-	TGTGCCACCTCTCCACAGGGTCCTGAAGCTTTCTTT	CATSPQGPEAFF
TRBV5-8	TRBJ1-1	TRBD1	-	TGTGCCAGAGGACAGGTGGCTTTCTTT	CARGQVAFF
TRBV7-9	TRBJ1-1	-	-	TGTGCCAGCACCTTACGTAGGAGTAACACTGAAGCTTTCTTT	CASTLRRSNTEAFF
TRBV7-2	TRBJ2-1	-	few	TGTGCCAGCAGCTTAGTATACAATCGCAATGAGCAGTTCTTC	CASSLVYNRNEQFF
TRBV14	TRBJ1-2	-	-	TGTGCCAGCAGCCCGGGACTCTCCAACTATGGCTACACCTTC	CASSPGLSNYGYTF
TRBV5-4	TRBJ2-1	TRBD2	-	TGTGCCAGCAGCTTGGTTAGCGGGACGGGTGAGCAGTTCTTC	CASSLVSGTGEQFF
TRBV5-4	TRBJ2-2	-	-	TGTGCCAGCAGCCCCCCGGGGTATAACACCGGGGAGCTGTTTTTT	CASSPPGYNTGELFF
TRBV28	TRBJ2-3	-	-	TGTGCCAGCAGTTTTCTGGGCTCAGATACGCAGTATTTT	CASSFLGSDTQYF
TRBV11-2	TRBJ1-2	TRBD1	-	TGTGCCAGCAGCCCCTACAGGGGGAGTAACTATGGCTACACCTTC	CASSPYRGSNYGYTF
TRBV16	TRBJ1-5	-	-	TGTGCCAGCAGCCAATTGTCAGGGAAGTATTTT	CASSQLSGKYF
TRBV5-1	TRBJ2-7	-	-	TGCGCCAGCAGCTTGGGCGGGACGGGGTCGGAGCAGTACTTC	CASSLGGTGSEQYF
TRBV5-1	TRBJ1-1	-	-	TGCGCCAGCAGCTTGGACAGCATGAACACTGAAGCTTTCTTT	CASSLDSMNTEAFF
TRBV9	TRBJ2-1	-	-	TGTGCCAGCAGCGTAGCGGGGGCCTACAATGAGCAGTTCTTC	CASSVAGAYNEQFF
TRBV15	TRBJ1-3	TRBD1	-	TGTGCCACCAGCAGATCACCTCACAGGGGCCCCATATATTTT	CATSRSPHRGPIYF
TRBV6-7	TRBJ1-1	TRBD1	few	TGTGCCAGCACCTCCCGGGACAGGGACGGCACTGAAGCTTTCTTT	CASTSRDRDGTEAFF
TRBV4-2	TRBJ2-1	-	-	TGTGCCAGCAGCCAAGGACACGTAACATGGTTCTTC	CASSQGHVTWFF
TRBV7-6	TRBJ1-5	-	-	TGTGCCAGCAGCTTAAACGGGGGGGCGAGCAATCAGCCCCAGCATTTT	CASSLNGGASNQPQHF
TRBV7-2	TRBJ2-7	-	-	TGTGCCAGCAGCTTACTCTCGGGCGAGCAGTACTTC	CASSLLSGEQYF
TRBV28	TRBJ1-2	-	-	TGTGCCAGCAGTTTCGGTACGGGGGAGATGGGCTACACCTTC	CASSFGTGEMGYTF
TRBV27	TRBJ2-1	-	-	TGTGCCAGCAGTTTTTTGCGGGACGGATCCTACAATGAGCAGTTCTTC	CASSFLRDGSYNEQFF
TRBV6-5	TRBJ1-4	-	-	TGTGCCAGCAGATATAATGAAAAACTGTTTTTT	CASRYNEKLFF
TRBV25-1	TRBJ2-2	-	-	TGTGCCAGCTTCAATCCCGCGCGTCCTGGGGAGCTGTTTTTT	CASFNPARPGELFF
TRBV2	TRBJ1-1	TRBD1	-	TGTGCCAGCAGTGCTCAGACAGGGACTGAAGCTTTCTTT	CASSAQTGTEAFF
TRBV4-1	TRBJ2-5	TRBD1	-	TGCGCCAGCAGCCAGCCAGTGACAGGGGACAAGACCCAGTACTTC	CASSQPVTGDKTQYF
TRBV30	TRBJ2-6	-	-	TGTGCCTGGAAACTGAGCTCTGGGGCCAACGTCCTGACTTTC	CAWKLSSGANVLTF
TRBV10-2	TRBJ1-5	TRBD1	-	TGCGCCAGCAGTGAGTCGGGGACAGCGTCTCAGCCCCAGCATTTT	CASSESGTASQPQHF
TRBV30	TRBJ2-1	-	-	TGTGCCTGGAGTGTAATCGTTTCTGAGCAGTTCTTC	CAWSVIVSEQFF
TRBV6-5	TRBJ2-7	TRBD2	few	TGTGCCAGCCGTCGTAGCGGGGGGGCGTACGAGCAGTACTTC	CASRRSGGAYEQYF
TRBV7-8	TRBJ2-3	TRBD2	-	TGTGCCAGCAGCCCACGGACTAGCGGGGGGGCTGATGGAGATACGCAGTATTTT	CASSPRTSGGADGDTQYF
TRBV5-4	TRBJ1-2	-	-	TGTGCCAGCAATCCCGGGGCAGGGGCGCTACTAAGCTATGGCTACACCTTC	CASNPGAGALLSYGYTF
TRBV10-2	TRBJ2-2	TRBD1	-	TGCGCCAGCAGGCAGGGGGCGAACACCGGGGAGCTGTTTTTT	CASRQGANTGELFF
TRBV5-1	TRBJ1-6	-	-	TGCGCCAGCAGCTTGGCCGGAAGGGGAGGGCCCCTCCACTTT	CASSLAGRGGPLHF